This TCR beta chain emerged from a study of CD8 T cells in ankylosing spondylitis. Points from the study as a whole: Certain motif variants had earlier been reported in reactive arthritis synovial fluid and blood. Roughly eight highly homologous variants formed a TCR beta motif that appeared characteristic of ankylosing spondylitis blood. The clones that were linked to disease were reported to be significantly enriched in matched synovial fluid samples from ankylosing spondylitis patients. A CD8+ phenotype characterized the disease-linked clones, which were relatively rare in peripheral blood.

This clonotype was counted only a few times. Its antigen is currently unknown. Molecular-barcoded quantitative 5'-RACE produced these TCR beta libraries. MiXCR, run by TCRdb on the 5' RACE reads, gives a single entry per CDR3 protein. The data show 750,000 to 850,000 distinct CDR3 sequences, about 12% seen once. The J segment lost 10 bases and the V segment lost 2 bases, leaving 5 bases of the junction unmatched. The germline V gene has CDR1 SNHLY and CDR2 FYNNEI. This CDR3 spans 13 amino acids. The chain uses TRBV2 and TRBJ2-1, with TRBD2 identical over 7 bases. Sequenced material: blood, either unsorted or a sorted T cell fraction (not recorded which). This clonotype was sampled from a male donor with ankylosing spondylitis. The CDR3 DNA is TGTGCCAGCAGTGAACCTTCAGCGGGGGAGCAGTTCTTC. This codes for CASSEPSAGEQFF. Based on the CDR3 plus reference TRBV2 and TRBJ2-1, the full variable domain is EPEVTQTPSHQVTQMGQEVILRCVPISNHLYFYWYRQILGQKVEFLVSFYNNEISEKSEIFDDQFSVERPDGSNFTLKIRSTKLEDSAMYFCASSEPSAGEQFFGPGTRLTVL.